Reported below is one T cell receptor (beta chain). The target antigen is unknown. CDR1 and CDR2 from the germline V gene are SGHDN and FVKESK. Trimming cost V 1 base and J 10 bases; bases outside gene matches: 5. This CDR3 comprises 13 residues. 5'RACE, which relied on constant-segment primers, yielded TCR alpha and TCR beta cDNA libraries carrying sample barcodes and UMIs. TCRdb used MiXCR to reprocess the 5' RACE reads, holding one entry per CDR3 protein. The sample holds hundreds of thousands of distinct CDR3 sequences, about 22% seen once. This record comes from a study of T-cell memory formation after mild COVID-19. Findings of the study overall: Second-wave clones that peaked on day 37 lacked confirmed SARS-CoV-2 specificity. The study found balanced CD4/CD8 in clones contracting day 15 to 85 and a CD4+ lean in later expanders. Largely, contracting CD4+ clones fell within CM and EM, and contracting CD8+ clones within EMRA.

This chain joins TRBV14 and TRBJ2-3; TRBD2 matches 7 bases. Sequencing was done on a sample of PBMCs or a T cell subset sorted from them (not recorded which). This TCR was recovered from an adult woman who had mild COVID-19 (a few samples of this study predate the infection). Cell type and time point are not known. In nucleotides, the CDR3 is TGTGCCAGCAGCCAAGCGTTACTAGCGCCGCAGTATTTT. Its protein product is CASSQALLAPQYF.